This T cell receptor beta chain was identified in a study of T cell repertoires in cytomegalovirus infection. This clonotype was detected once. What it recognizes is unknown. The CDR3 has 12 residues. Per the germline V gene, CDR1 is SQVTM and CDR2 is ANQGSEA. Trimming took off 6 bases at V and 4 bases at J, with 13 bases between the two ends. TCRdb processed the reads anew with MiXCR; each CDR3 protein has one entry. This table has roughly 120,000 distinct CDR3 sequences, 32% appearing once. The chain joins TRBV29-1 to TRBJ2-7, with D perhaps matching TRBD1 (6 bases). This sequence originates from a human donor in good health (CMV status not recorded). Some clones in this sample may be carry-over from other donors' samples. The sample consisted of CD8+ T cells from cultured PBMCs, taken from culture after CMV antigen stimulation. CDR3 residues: CSVVTGYYEQYF. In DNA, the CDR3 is TGCAGCGTCGTAACAGGGTATTACGAGCAGTACTTC.